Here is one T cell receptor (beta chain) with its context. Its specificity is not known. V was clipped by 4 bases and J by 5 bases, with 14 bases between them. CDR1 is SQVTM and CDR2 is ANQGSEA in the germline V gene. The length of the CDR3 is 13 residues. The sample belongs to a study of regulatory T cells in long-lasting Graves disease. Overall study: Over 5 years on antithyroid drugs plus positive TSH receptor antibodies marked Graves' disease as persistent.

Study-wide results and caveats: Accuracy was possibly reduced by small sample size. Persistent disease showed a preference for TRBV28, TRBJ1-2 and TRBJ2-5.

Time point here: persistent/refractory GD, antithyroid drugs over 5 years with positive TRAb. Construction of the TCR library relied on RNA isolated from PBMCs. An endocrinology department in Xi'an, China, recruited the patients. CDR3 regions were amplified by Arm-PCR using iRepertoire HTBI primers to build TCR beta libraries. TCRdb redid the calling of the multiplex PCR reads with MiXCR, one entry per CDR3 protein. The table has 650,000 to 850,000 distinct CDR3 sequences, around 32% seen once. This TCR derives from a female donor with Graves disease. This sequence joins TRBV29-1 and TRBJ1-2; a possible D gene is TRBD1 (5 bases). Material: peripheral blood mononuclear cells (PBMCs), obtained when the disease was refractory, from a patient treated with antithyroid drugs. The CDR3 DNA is TGCAGCGTTGCGGCGACAGCGACGTATGGCTACACCTTC. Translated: CSVAATATYGYTF.